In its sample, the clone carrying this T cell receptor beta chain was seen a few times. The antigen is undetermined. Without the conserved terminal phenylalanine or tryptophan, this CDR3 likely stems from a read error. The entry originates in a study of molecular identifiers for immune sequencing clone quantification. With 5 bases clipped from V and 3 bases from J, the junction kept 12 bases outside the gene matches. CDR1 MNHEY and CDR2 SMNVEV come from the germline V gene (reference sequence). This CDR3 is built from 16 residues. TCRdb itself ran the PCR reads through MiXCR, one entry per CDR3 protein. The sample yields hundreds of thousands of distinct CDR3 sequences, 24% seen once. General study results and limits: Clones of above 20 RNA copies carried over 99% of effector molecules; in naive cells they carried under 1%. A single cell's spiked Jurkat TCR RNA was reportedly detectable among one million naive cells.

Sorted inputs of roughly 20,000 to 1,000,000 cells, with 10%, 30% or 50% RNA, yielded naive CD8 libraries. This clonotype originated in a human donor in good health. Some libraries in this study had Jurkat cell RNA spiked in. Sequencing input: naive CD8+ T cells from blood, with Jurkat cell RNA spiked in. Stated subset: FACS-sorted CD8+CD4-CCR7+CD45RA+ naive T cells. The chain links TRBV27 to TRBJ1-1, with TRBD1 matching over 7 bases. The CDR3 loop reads CASSPPRDSEDTEAFY. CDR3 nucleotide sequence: TGTGCCAGCAGTCCCCCCCGGGACAGTGAAGACACTGAAGCTTTCTAT.